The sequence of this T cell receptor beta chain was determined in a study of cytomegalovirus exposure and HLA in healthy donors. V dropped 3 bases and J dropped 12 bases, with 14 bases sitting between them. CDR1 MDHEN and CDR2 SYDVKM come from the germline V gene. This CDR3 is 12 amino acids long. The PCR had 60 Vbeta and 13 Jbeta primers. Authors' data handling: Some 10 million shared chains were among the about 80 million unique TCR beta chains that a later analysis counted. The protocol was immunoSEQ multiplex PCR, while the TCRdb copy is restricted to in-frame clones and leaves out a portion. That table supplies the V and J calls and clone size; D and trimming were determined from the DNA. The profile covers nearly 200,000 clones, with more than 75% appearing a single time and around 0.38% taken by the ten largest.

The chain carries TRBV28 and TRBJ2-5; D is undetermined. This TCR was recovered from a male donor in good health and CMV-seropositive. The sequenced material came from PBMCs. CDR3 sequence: CASSFLRTEEYF. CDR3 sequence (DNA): TGTGCCAGCAGTTTTCTTAGAACCGAAGAGTACTTC.